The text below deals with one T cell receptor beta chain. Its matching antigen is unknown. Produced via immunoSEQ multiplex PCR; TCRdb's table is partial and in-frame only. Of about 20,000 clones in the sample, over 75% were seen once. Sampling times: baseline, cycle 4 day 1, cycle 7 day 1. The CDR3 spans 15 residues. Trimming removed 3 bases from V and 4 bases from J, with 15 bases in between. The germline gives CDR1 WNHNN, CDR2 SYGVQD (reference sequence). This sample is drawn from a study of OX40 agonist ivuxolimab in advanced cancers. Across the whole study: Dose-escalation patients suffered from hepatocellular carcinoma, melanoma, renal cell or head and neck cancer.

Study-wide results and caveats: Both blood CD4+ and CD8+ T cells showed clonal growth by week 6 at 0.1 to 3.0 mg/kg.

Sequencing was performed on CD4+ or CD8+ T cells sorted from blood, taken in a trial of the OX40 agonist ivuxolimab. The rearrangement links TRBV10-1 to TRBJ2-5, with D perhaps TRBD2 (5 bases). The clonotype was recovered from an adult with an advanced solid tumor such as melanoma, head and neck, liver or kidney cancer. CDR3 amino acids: CASSDLPGKVETQYF. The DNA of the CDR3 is TGCGCCAGCAGTGATCTTCCGGGGAAAGTAGAGACCCAGTACTTC.